The present T cell receptor beta chain was sequenced within a study of identical twins. Study conclusions and caveats: Weaker excess sharing between twins was seen in beta out-of-frame sequences. Zero-insertion analyses might be partly confounded by invariant T cells like MAIT and iNKT.

Comment on this clonotype: The antigen remains undetermined.

Unique molecular identifiers were present on the cDNA, and a universal primer site came from template switching. TCRdb itself ran the 5' RACE reads through MiXCR, one entry per CDR3 protein. The table lists under 1 million distinct CDR3 sequences, 12% of them singletons. The same sample was also studied in work on yellow fever vaccine responses in identical twins.

The TCR sequence derives from a woman in her late teens or twenties in good health. The sample comprised PBMCs.

Here the CDR3 reads CASTVRRAGTGELFF. The CDR3 DNA is TGTGCCAGCACCGTCCGCCGAGCGGGAACCGGGGAGCTGTTTTTT. The rearrangement uses TRBV12-3 or TRBV12-4 and TRBJ2-2; 7 nucleotides agree with TRBD2. CDR3 length: 15 amino acids. The junction had 10 bases not matched to a gene; V was cut back by 7 bases and J by 5 bases.